The rows below give T cell receptor beta chains drawn from one sample of a study of T cells after yellow fever vaccination. TCRdb redid the calling of the 5' RACE reads with MiXCR, one entry per CDR3 protein. The sample records 300,000 to 350,000 distinct CDR3 sequences, about 8.3% being singletons. The specimen was PBMCs, collected roughly 45 days after the first yellow fever vaccination. These receptors were collected from a man between 18 and 35 years old who received the YFV17D yellow fever vaccine. Each CDR3 is given with its conserved first and last residue. The D gene is left open where the match is weak. The size entry is marked missing in some rows and otherwise reads once, few, many or a size class.

CDR3 protein: CASSPGQDGTGNTIYF
CDR3 DNA: TGCGCCAGCAGCCCGGGACAGGATGGAACTGGAAACACCATATATTTT
J gene: TRBJ1-3
V gene: TRBV5-1
D gene: TRBD1
CDR3 length: 16
clone size: few

CDR3 protein: CASSQFTGATEAFF
CDR3 DNA: TGTGCCAGCAGCCAGTTTACAGGGGCCACTGAAGCTTTCTTT
J gene: TRBJ1-1
V gene: TRBV14
D gene: TRBD1
CDR3 length: 14
clone size: NA

CDR3 protein: CSASPQRSNQPQHF
CDR3 DNA: TGCAGTGCTAGCCCTCAGAGAAGCAATCAGCCCCAGCATTTT
J gene: TRBJ1-5
V gene: TRBV20-1
D gene: NA
CDR3 length: 14
clone size: few

CDR3 protein: CASSTPTGVAWAFF
CDR3 DNA: TGTGCCAGCAGCACGCCGACAGGGGTCGCCTGGGCTTTCTTT
J gene: TRBJ1-1
V gene: TRBV21-1
D gene: NA
CDR3 length: 14
clone size: few

CDR3 protein: CASSEQGRATEAFF
CDR3 DNA: TGTGCCAGCAGTGAACAGGGCAGGGCCACTGAAGCTTTCTTT
J gene: TRBJ1-1
V gene: TRBV2
D gene: NA
CDR3 length: 14
clone size: NA

CDR3 protein: CASSLGGSDTQYF
CDR3 DNA: TGTGCCAGCAGTTTAGGCGGCTCAGATACGCAGTATTTT
J gene: TRBJ2-3
V gene: TRBV12-3/TRBV12-4
D gene: NA
CDR3 length: 13
clone size: many

CDR3 protein: CASSLERGGIYEQFF
CDR3 DNA: TGTGCCAGCAGCTTGGAGCGGGGGGGCATCTATGAGCAGTTCTTC
J gene: TRBJ2-1
V gene: TRBV5-4
D gene: TRBD2
CDR3 length: 15
clone size: NA

CDR3 protein: CASSGQFDTGELFF
CDR3 DNA: TGTGCCAGCTCAGGGCAGTTCGACACCGGGGAGCTGTTTTTT
J gene: TRBJ2-2
V gene: TRBV18
D gene: NA
CDR3 length: 14
clone size: few

CDR3 protein: CASSHALGGRETQYF
CDR3 DNA: TGCGCCAGCAGCCATGCCTTGGGGGGCCGGGAGACCCAGTACTTC
J gene: TRBJ2-5
V gene: TRBV4-1
D gene: NA
CDR3 length: 15
clone size: few

CDR3 protein: CASSQQGTDTQYF
CDR3 DNA: TGTGCCAGCAGCCAACAGGGGACAGATACGCAGTATTTT
J gene: TRBJ2-3
V gene: TRBV3-1
D gene: NA
CDR3 length: 13
clone size: many

CDR3 protein: CASSLFTPGTYEQYF
CDR3 DNA: TGCGCCAGCAGCTTATTTACGCCAGGGACCTACGAGCAGTACTTC
J gene: TRBJ2-7
V gene: TRBV5-1
D gene: NA
CDR3 length: 15
clone size: few

CDR3 protein: CATSRDASPSGTQYF
CDR3 DNA: TGTGCCACCAGCAGAGATGCCAGTCCCTCAGGGACCCAGTACTTC
J gene: TRBJ2-5
V gene: TRBV15
D gene: NA
CDR3 length: 15
clone size: few

CDR3 protein: CATSRGLLAGGQDTQYF
CDR3 DNA: TGTGCCACCAGCAGAGGGCTACTAGCGGGGGGGCAAGATACGCAGTATTTT
J gene: TRBJ2-3
V gene: TRBV15
D gene: TRBD2
CDR3 length: 17
clone size: NA

CDR3 protein: CASTGSRGGPTGELFF
CDR3 DNA: TGTGCCAGCACGGGCTCCCGGGGGGGCCCCACCGGGGAGCTGTTTTTT
J gene: TRBJ2-2
V gene: TRBV9
D gene: TRBD2
CDR3 length: 16
clone size: many

CDR3 protein: CASSLYVDYGYTF
CDR3 DNA: TGTGCCAGCAGCTTATACGTGGACTATGGCTACACCTTC
J gene: TRBJ1-2
V gene: TRBV7-2
D gene: NA
CDR3 length: 13
clone size: NA

CDR3 protein: CSARDPRGSTANYGYTF
CDR3 DNA: TGCAGTGCTAGAGATCCCAGGGGATCGACAGCAAACTATGGCTACACCTTC
J gene: TRBJ1-2
V gene: TRBV20-1
D gene: NA
CDR3 length: 17
clone size: few

CDR3 protein: CATSPLVGGVTDTQYF
CDR3 DNA: TGTGCCACCAGCCCTCTTGTGGGGGGGGTCACAGATACGCAGTATTTT
J gene: TRBJ2-3
V gene: TRBV15
D gene: TRBD2
CDR3 length: 16
clone size: few

CDR3 protein: CASSLHQPQHF
CDR3 DNA: TGTGCCAGCAGTTTGCATCAGCCCCAGCATTTT
J gene: TRBJ1-5
V gene: TRBV12-3/TRBV12-4
D gene: NA
CDR3 length: 11
clone size: few

CDR3 protein: CASSQDHVFLGGVGYTF
CDR3 DNA: TGTGCCAGCAGCCAAGATCACGTTTTTCTAGGGGGCGTTGGCTACACCTTC
J gene: TRBJ1-2
V gene: TRBV4-2
D gene: TRBD1
CDR3 length: 17
clone size: many

CDR3 protein: CASSPPYEQFF
CDR3 DNA: TGTGCCAGCAGCCCTCCCTATGAGCAGTTCTTC
J gene: TRBJ2-1
V gene: TRBV7-6
D gene: NA
CDR3 length: 11
clone size: once

CDR3 protein: CASSDDRVGETQYF
CDR3 DNA: TGTGCCAGCAGCGACGACAGGGTAGGGGAGACCCAGTACTTC
J gene: TRBJ2-5
V gene: TRBV7-2
D gene: TRBD1
CDR3 length: 14
clone size: NA

CDR3 protein: CASSLAGTGFVSYGYTF
CDR3 DNA: TGTGCCAGCAGTTTGGCAGGGACAGGGTTTGTTAGCTATGGCTACACCTTC
J gene: TRBJ1-2
V gene: TRBV28
D gene: TRBD1
CDR3 length: 17
clone size: NA

CDR3 protein: CASSYSKIGSPNTEAFF
CDR3 DNA: TGTGCCAGCAGTTACTCGAAAATCGGCAGCCCGAACACTGAAGCTTTCTTT
J gene: TRBJ1-1
V gene: TRBV6-2/TRBV6-3
D gene: NA
CDR3 length: 17
clone size: NA

CDR3 protein: CASQAGPDTQYF
CDR3 DNA: TGCGCCAGCCAGGCGGGGCCAGATACGCAGTATTTT
J gene: TRBJ2-3
V gene: TRBV4-1
D gene: NA
CDR3 length: 12
clone size: NA

CDR3 protein: CASSQVTGNSNQPQHF
CDR3 DNA: TGCGCCAGCAGCCAAGTTACGGGAAACTCCAATCAGCCCCAGCATTTT
J gene: TRBJ1-5
V gene: TRBV4-1
D gene: NA
CDR3 length: 16
clone size: few

CDR3 protein: CASSLDGSSYNSPLHF
CDR3 DNA: TGCGCCAGCAGCTTGGACGGGAGCTCCTATAATTCACCCCTCCACTTT
J gene: TRBJ1-6
V gene: TRBV5-1
D gene: NA
CDR3 length: 16
clone size: many

CDR3 protein: CASSQEGQGRDTQYF
CDR3 DNA: TGCGCCAGCAGCCAAGAGGGACAGGGAAGGGATACGCAGTATTTT
J gene: TRBJ2-3
V gene: TRBV4-1
D gene: TRBD1
CDR3 length: 15
clone size: once

CDR3 protein: CASSYGGQIYNEQFF
CDR3 DNA: TGTGCCAGCAGTTACGGGGGACAAATCTACAATGAGCAGTTCTTC
J gene: TRBJ2-1
V gene: TRBV6-2/TRBV6-3
D gene: NA
CDR3 length: 15
clone size: many

CDR3 protein: CASSPPGSRRQETQYF
CDR3 DNA: TGTGCCAGCAGCCCGCCCGGGAGCAGGCGTCAAGAGACCCAGTACTTC
J gene: TRBJ2-5
V gene: TRBV5-6
D gene: NA
CDR3 length: 16
clone size: many

CDR3 protein: CSVESGRGGQETQYF
CDR3 DNA: TGCAGCGTTGAGTCGGGCAGGGGCGGCCAAGAGACCCAGTACTTC
J gene: TRBJ2-5
V gene: TRBV29-1
D gene: NA
CDR3 length: 15
clone size: few

CDR3 protein: CSVDVGGYGYTF
CDR3 DNA: TGCAGCGTTGATGTAGGAGGTTATGGCTACACCTTC
J gene: TRBJ1-2
V gene: TRBV29-1
D gene: NA
CDR3 length: 12
clone size: NA

CDR3 protein: CASSLAVPGSYNEQFF
CDR3 DNA: TGCGCCAGCAGCTTGGCCGTACCGGGGTCCTACAATGAGCAGTTCTTC
J gene: TRBJ2-1
V gene: TRBV5-1
D gene: NA
CDR3 length: 16
clone size: NA

CDR3 protein: CASSLATGGTEAFF
CDR3 DNA: TGTGCCAGCAGCTTGGCGACAGGGGGCACTGAAGCTTTCTTT
J gene: TRBJ1-1
V gene: TRBV7-8
D gene: TRBD1
CDR3 length: 14
clone size: few

CDR3 protein: CASSFSGAYGYTF
CDR3 DNA: TGTGCCAGCAGCTTCAGTGGGGCCTATGGCTACACCTTC
J gene: TRBJ1-2
V gene: TRBV7-2
D gene: NA
CDR3 length: 13
clone size: NA

CDR3 protein: CASGSVTDTQYF
CDR3 DNA: TGTGCCAGCGGATCCGTCACAGATACGCAGTATTTT
J gene: TRBJ2-3
V gene: TRBV12-3/TRBV12-4
D gene: NA
CDR3 length: 12
clone size: many

CDR3 protein: CASSQEYWGHQETQYF
CDR3 DNA: TGCGCCAGCAGCCAAGAATATTGGGGACACCAAGAGACCCAGTACTTC
J gene: TRBJ2-5
V gene: TRBV4-1
D gene: NA
CDR3 length: 16
clone size: few

CDR3 protein: CSVGTGIYEQYF
CDR3 DNA: TGCAGCGTTGGGACAGGGATCTACGAGCAGTACTTC
J gene: TRBJ2-7
V gene: TRBV29-1
D gene: TRBD1
CDR3 length: 12
clone size: few

CDR3 protein: CASSLGGGTSGEQYF
CDR3 DNA: TGTGCCAGCAGCTTAGGCGGGGGGACTTCGGGGGAGCAGTACTTC
J gene: TRBJ2-7
V gene: TRBV7-2
D gene: TRBD2
CDR3 length: 15
clone size: many

CDR3 protein: CASRINAVFF
CDR3 DNA: TGTGCCAGCAGGATAAATGCCGTTTTCTTC
J gene: TRBJ1-2
V gene: TRBV12-3/TRBV12-4
D gene: NA
CDR3 length: 10
clone size: NA

CDR3 protein: CSAMAWGTEAFF
CDR3 DNA: TGCAGTGCTATGGCCTGGGGCACTGAAGCTTTCTTT
J gene: TRBJ1-1
V gene: TRBV20-1
D gene: NA
CDR3 length: 12
clone size: NA

CDR3 protein: CSAPQPLIAKNIQYF
CDR3 DNA: TGCAGTGCTCCCCAGCCCCTGATAGCCAAAAACATTCAGTACTTC
J gene: TRBJ2-4
V gene: TRBV20-1
D gene: NA
CDR3 length: 15
clone size: NA

CDR3 protein: CASSFSGGGLDEQFF
CDR3 DNA: TGTGCCAGCAGTTTTTCCGGCGGGGGGTTGGATGAGCAGTTCTTC
J gene: TRBJ2-1
V gene: TRBV12-3/TRBV12-4
D gene: TRBD2
CDR3 length: 15
clone size: many

CDR3 protein: CSARPGANTQYF
CDR3 DNA: TGCAGTGCTCGCCCGGGGGCAAATACGCAGTATTTT
J gene: TRBJ2-3
V gene: TRBV20-1
D gene: NA
CDR3 length: 12
clone size: NA

CDR3 protein: CASSRPGPPHRGGNEQFF
CDR3 DNA: TGTGCCAGCTCACGTCCCGGCCCCCCTCACAGGGGTGGCAATGAGCAGTTCTTC
J gene: TRBJ2-1
V gene: TRBV18
D gene: TRBD1
CDR3 length: 18
clone size: NA

CDR3 protein: CASSPNTGFQETQYF
CDR3 DNA: TGTGCCAGCAGCCCAAACACAGGGTTCCAAGAGACCCAGTACTTC
J gene: TRBJ2-5
V gene: TRBV5-4
D gene: NA
CDR3 length: 15
clone size: few

CDR3 protein: CASSLSGGSTGELFF
CDR3 DNA: TGTGCCAGCAGCTTATCGGGGGGGAGCACCGGGGAGCTGTTTTTT
J gene: TRBJ2-2
V gene: TRBV7-7
D gene: TRBD2
CDR3 length: 15
clone size: NA

CDR3 protein: CASSFGPNQPQHF
CDR3 DNA: TGTGCCAGCAGTTTCGGTCCCAATCAGCCCCAGCATTTT
J gene: TRBJ1-5
V gene: TRBV6-5
D gene: NA
CDR3 length: 13
clone size: few

CDR3 protein: CASSQGEAVWEQFF
CDR3 DNA: TGCGCCAGCAGCCAAGGGGAAGCGGTGTGGGAGCAGTTCTTC
J gene: TRBJ2-1
V gene: TRBV4-1
D gene: NA
CDR3 length: 14
clone size: NA